These 32 T cell receptor beta chains were sequenced from one sample in a study of blood T cell repertoires in COVID-19. Only in-frame clones appear in the TCRdb table, and some are missing; sequencing was by immunoSEQ multiplex PCR. The table records over 35,000 clones, around 85% of them present only once. The sequencing input was peripheral blood. The source of these receptors is a human donor in a cohort sampled during active COVID-19.

The chain recombines TRBV6-5 with TRBJ2-2, with D tentatively TRBD1 (5 bases). Trimming shortened V by 3 bases and J by 5 bases, and 13 bases separated the two germline ends. The CDR3 sequence is 15 residues long. Germline-derived CDR1 and CDR2 are MNHEY and SVGAGI. The CDR3 protein is CASSYAGLRTGELFF. As DNA, the CDR3 is TGTGCCAGCAGTTATGCAGGGTTAAGGACCGGGGAGCTGTTTTTT.

This chain joins TRBV7-8 and TRBJ2-7; 8 bases are a match to TRBD1. V lost 1 base, J lost 7 bases, and 6 bases stayed unmatched. The CDR3 length is 14 residues. Germline CDR1 is SGHVS and CDR2 is FQNEAQ. CDR3 sequence (DNA): TGTGCCAGCAGCTTAGGGACAGGGTTTGGAGAGCAGTACTTC. Its protein is CASSLGTGFGEQYF.

This clone came up a few times. The chain links TRBV7-9 to TRBJ2-7; D perhaps matches TRBD1 (6 bases). The CDR3 has 15 amino acids. Germline V CDR1 and CDR2: SEHNR, FQNEAQ (reference sequence). The V and J ends lost 5 bases and 2 bases respectively, with 16 bases between them. This chain's CDR3 is CASSKRQVRPYEQYF. As DNA, the CDR3 is TGTGCCAGCAGCAAAAGACAGGTTCGCCCCTACGAGCAGTACTTC.

The chain combines TRBV15 with TRBJ2-5, with D unclear. With 0 bases removed from V and 4 bases from J, the gap between germline ends came to 6 bases. This CDR3 contains 13 residues. CDR1 and CDR2 (germline): LNHNV, YYDKDF (reference sequence). This CDR3 is CATSRDGRETQYF. As DNA, the CDR3 is TGTGCCACCAGCAGAGATGGCAGAGAGACCCAGTACTTC.

V is TRBV5-4 and J is TRBJ1-1; no reliable D call. The CDR3 covers 13 residues. Trimming stripped 4 bases from V and 1 base from J, with 8 bases between. Per the germline V gene, CDR1 is SGHNT and CDR2 is YYREEE (reference sequence). CDR3 amino acids: CASSPSWNTEAFF. The CDR3 region has the DNA TGTGCCAGCAGCCCGTCTTGGAACACTGAAGCTTTCTTT.

The CDR3 bases are TGTGCCAGCAGAACAGGGACAGGCCACTATGGCTACACCTTC. Amino acids: CASRTGTGHYGYTF. The chain uses TRBV28 and TRBJ1-2, with 8 bases aligning to TRBD1. Germline-derived CDR1 and CDR2 are MDHEN and SYDVKM. Trimming took 6 bases from V and 3 from J; bases not matched to a gene: 6. The CDR3 covers 14 residues.

The chain is built from TRBV7-2 and TRBJ1-2; 8 bases line up with TRBD1. The CDR3 is made up of 16 amino acids. J gave up 7 bases and V 5 bases, and 15 bases lay outside the gene matches. Per the germline V gene, CDR1 is SGHTA and CDR2 is FQGNSA. Here the CDR3 DNA reads TGTGCCAGCAGCCTCGGGGACAGGCCCGGCGGAGGTGGCTACACCTTC. Protein: CASSLGDRPGGGGYTF.

This clone was seen just once. V gene TRBV6-4 combines with J gene TRBJ2-2; a weak D match, TRBD2 (5 bases). CDR1 and CDR2 from the germline V gene are MRHNA and SNTAGT. CDR3 length equals 13 residues. V lost 7 bases to trimming and J lost 7 bases, with 13 bases between them. The CDR3 DNA sequence: TGTGCCAGCAAATACGACGAGGGCGGGGAGCTGTTTTTT. Protein product: CASKYDEGGELFF.

Sample share makes this clone medium-sized. The rearrangement links TRBV7-3 to TRBJ1-3; D unresolved. Looked up from germline, CDR1 is SGHTA and CDR2 is FQGTGA. The V end lost 5 bases, the J end lost 3 bases, and 14 bases lay between the germline ends. This CDR3 has 15 amino acids. The CDR3 nucleotides are TGTGCCAGCAGCGGACTCTACGGAGATGGAAACACCATATATTTT. Encoded protein: CASSGLYGDGNTIYF.

The V and J genes are TRBV5-6 and TRBJ2-1, with 9 bases aligning to TRBD1. Per germline, CDR1 SGHDT and CDR2 YYEEEE. This CDR3 has 16 residues. The trim removed 4 bases at V and 7 bases at J, leaving 12 bases unmatched. CDR3 residues: CASSRYRDRERNEQFF. The CDR3 bases are TGTGCCAGCAGCCGTTACCGGGACAGGGAGAGGAATGAGCAGTTCTTC.

The table lists this clone with a few counts. V gene TRBV10-3 combines with J gene TRBJ1-1; TRBD1 matches 10 bases. CDR1 ENHRY and CDR2 SYGVKD come from the germline V gene. V was pared by 7 bases and J by 6 bases, with 5 bases of the junction left unmatched. This CDR3 is built from 13 residues. The CDR3 loop reads CAINDGQGAEAFF. In nucleotides, the CDR3 is TGTGCCATCAATGATGGACAGGGGGCTGAAGCTTTCTTT.

V gene TRBV7-2 combines with J gene TRBJ1-2; D remains unclear. Germline V lookup: CDR1 SGHTA, CDR2 FQGNSA. CDR3 length equals 13 residues. V was pared by 5 bases and J by 4 bases, with 11 bases between. The CDR3: CASSRNGPYGYTF. The CDR3 DNA sequence: TGTGCCAGCAGCCGCAATGGGCCCTATGGCTACACCTTC. Together with reference TRBV7-2 and TRBJ1-2, the CDR3 gives the full variable domain: GAGVSQSPSNKVTEKGKDVELRCDPISGHTALYWYRQSLGQGLEFLIYFQGNSAPDKSGLPSDRFSAERTGGSVSTLTIQRTQQEDSAVYLCASSRNGPYGYTFGSGTRLTVV.

This chain connects TRBV20-1 to TRBJ1-2, with D uncertain. The CDR3 covers 11 residues. Germline-derived CDR1 and CDR2 are DFQATT and SNEGSKA (reference sequence). Trimming removed 7 bases from V and 6 bases from J, with 12 bases in between. The CDR3, as DNA: TGCAGTGACCGGGGTATGGATGGCTACACCTTC. The encoded protein is CSDRGMDGYTF.

The chain uses TRBV6-5 and TRBJ2-7; possibly TRBD1 for D (5 bases). The CDR3 has 15 amino acids. Germline V gene sequence: CDR1 MNHEY, CDR2 SVGAGI. Trimming stripped 0 bases from V and 3 bases from J, with 12 bases between. The CDR3 loop reads CASSYSKGYSYEQYF. For the CDR3, the DNA is TGTGCCAGCAGTTACTCGAAGGGGTATAGCTACGAGCAGTACTTC.

About this clone itself: Other DNA sequences within the sample encode an identical CDR3. The chain carries TRBV6-5 and TRBJ1-2; D gene unclear. The V end was cut by 5 bases, the J end by 4 bases, with 5 bases between. The CDR3 loop spans 11 amino acids. Germline CDR1 MNHEY, CDR2 SVGAGI. CDR3 protein: CASSNSYGYTF. The CDR3 coding sequence is TGTGCCAGCAGTAACAGCTATGGCTACACCTTC.

This clone came up a few times. The rearrangement links TRBV3-1 (or the pseudogene TRBV3-2) to TRBJ1-1; maybe TRBD1 (5 bases). From germline, CDR1 is LGHDT and CDR2 YNNKEL (reference sequence). This CDR3 region has 13 residues. The V end lost 7 bases, the J end lost 5 bases, and 14 bases lay between the germline ends. CDR3 DNA: TGTGCCAGCACCCCAGTAGGGGTGACTGAAGCTTTCTTT. Translation gives CASTPVGVTEAFF.

The chain employs TRBV12-5 and TRBJ2-3; 10 bases fit TRBD2. V lost 0 bases, J lost 2 bases, and 2 bases stayed unmatched. CDR3 length: 16 residues. Looked up from germline, CDR1 is LGHNT and CDR2 is FRNRAP. The CDR3: CASGLVLAGNTDTQYF. The CDR3 bases are TGTGCTAGTGGTTTGGTACTAGCGGGAAACACAGATACGCAGTATTTT.

The chain is built from TRBV3-1 (or the pseudogene TRBV3-2) and TRBJ1-6; D is uncertain. The CDR3 contains 16 residues. V dropped 0 bases and J dropped 0 bases, with 6 bases sitting between them. In germline, CDR1 is LGHDT, CDR2 YNNKEL (reference sequence). The CDR3 loop reads CASSQDLCSYNSPLHF. CDR3 nucleotide sequence: TGTGCCAGCAGCCAAGATCTTTGCTCCTATAATTCACCCCTCCACTTT.

The chain has TRBV4-3 and TRBJ1-4, with D hard to call. CDR1 and CDR2 from the germline V gene are LGHNA and YSLEER. The CDR3 loop spans 15 amino acids. The ends were cut back, 1 base at V and 7 bases at J, with 13 bases in the middle. CDR3 amino acids: CASSQGNVAGEKLFF. The DNA for the CDR3 is TGCGCCAGCAGCCAAGGAAATGTGGCGGGTGAAAAACTGTTTTTT.

The chain joins TRBV7-2 to TRBJ1-2; D is unresolved. The CDR3 has 13 residues. Trimming cost V 5 bases and J 4 bases, with 11 bases left between them. The germline V gene has CDR1 SGHTA and CDR2 FQGNSA. CDR3 sequence: CASSPPEGYGYTF. The CDR3 coding sequence is TGTGCCAGCAGCCCCCCGGAGGGCTATGGCTACACCTTC.

The chain combines TRBV6-5 with TRBJ1-5; 7 bases are shared with TRBD1. Trimming cost V 0 bases and J 3 bases; bases outside gene matches: 2. Germline lookup yields CDR1 MNHEY and CDR2 SVGAGI. The CDR3 is made up of 15 amino acids. In DNA, the CDR3 is TGTGCCAGCAGTTACTCGACAGGGTCCAATCAGCCCCAGCATTTT. This encodes CASSYSTGSNQPQHF.

This chain joins TRBV21-1 and TRBJ2-6; the D call of TRBD1 is as the table states it, not checked on the DNA. TRBV21-1 is given as a pseudogene. The CDR3 totals 21 residues. The CDR3 bases are TGTGCCAGCAGCAAAGAAACGGGACAGGGGCATACCGACTCTGGGGCCAACGTCCTGACTTTC. Protein: CASSKETGQGHTDSGANVLTF.

A single count supports this clone. This rearrangement joins TRBV5-1 to TRBJ2-1, with 11 bases matching TRBD2. The CDR3 totals 15 residues. Trimming cost V 7 bases and J 4 bases; bases outside gene matches: 7. Per germline, CDR1 SGHRS and CDR2 YFSETQ. The DNA for the CDR3 is TGCGCCAGCGACTTTACTAGCGGGGGTTACAATGAGCAGTTCTTC. Translating gives CASDFTSGGYNEQFF.

The V gene is TRBV19, the J gene TRBJ2-3; TRBD1 agrees at 9 bases. The CDR3 totals 16 residues. Trimming took 3 bases from V and 0 from J; bases not matched to a gene: 4. In germline, CDR1 is LNHDA, CDR2 SQIVND (reference sequence). The chain's CDR3 is CASSIWGQGSTDTQYF. The CDR3 DNA reads TGTGCCAGTAGTATTTGGGGACAGGGAAGCACAGATACGCAGTATTTT. The whole variable domain, remainder taken from reference TRBV19 and TRBJ2-3, is DGGITQSPKYLFRKEGQNVTLSCEQNLNHDAMYWYRQDPGQGLRLIYYSQIVNDFQKGDIAEGYSVSREKKESFPLTVTSAQKNPTAFYLCASSIWGQGSTDTQYFGPGTRLTVL.

The J gene is TRBJ2-7, the V gene TRBV5-8, with TRBD1 identical over 10 bases. The CDR3 loop spans 15 amino acids. V was clipped by 4 bases and J by 2 bases; unmatched bases: 6. Germline values: CDR1 SGHTS, CDR2 YDEGEE. This chain's CDR3 is CASSVAGTGAYEQYF. The CDR3 DNA follows: TGTGCCAGCAGCGTAGCCGGGACAGGGGCCTACGAGCAGTACTTC. Together with reference TRBV5-8 and TRBJ2-7, the CDR3 gives the full variable domain: EAGVTQSPTHLIKTRGQQATLRCSPISGHTSVYWYQQALGLGLQFLLWYDEGEERNRGNFPPRFSGRQFPNYSSELNVNALELEDSALYLCASSVAGTGAYEQYFGPGTRLTVT.

The chain has TRBV6-1 and TRBJ2-7; D gene uncertain. Trimming removed 1 base at V and 1 base at J, with 11 bases between. This CDR3 region has 15 residues. Germline V gene sequence: CDR1 MNHNS, CDR2 SASEGT. The CDR3 nucleotides are TGTGCCAGCAGTGAAGACGGAACTAAATCCTACGAGCAGTACTTC. It encodes CASSEDGTKSYEQYF.

The chain uses TRBV6-2 or TRBV6-3 and TRBJ1-4; maybe TRBD1 (5 bases). Trimming shortened V by 2 bases and J by 7 bases, and 8 bases separated the two germline ends. CDR3 size: 13 residues. The V gene's germline CDR1 is MNHEY and CDR2 SVGEGT. The CDR3 coding sequence is TGTGCCAGCAGTTACAGGAGGGGTGAAAAACTGTTTTTT. Protein: CASSYRRGEKLFF.

This chain uses TRBV5-1 with TRBJ2-1; D is ambiguous. Per the germline V gene, CDR1 is SGHRS and CDR2 is YFSETQ. This CDR3 has 15 amino acids. Between the trimmed V and J ends, which lost 0 bases and 5 bases, there was a span of 12 bases. DNA for the CDR3: TGCGCCAGCAGCTTGGGGCCTCCACCAGACAATGAGCAGTTCTTC. Residues: CASSLGPPPDNEQFF. Combining the CDR3 with reference TRBV5-1 and TRBJ2-1 gives the whole variable domain KAGVTQTPRYLIKTRGQQVTLSCSPISGHRSVSWYQQTPGQGLQFLFEYFSETQRNKGNFPGRFSGRQFSNSRSEMNVSTLELGDSALYLCASSLGPPPDNEQFFGPGTRLTVL.

The V gene is TRBV2, the J gene TRBJ1-5, with unresolved D. This CDR3 contains 15 residues. The ends were cut back, 7 bases at V and 8 bases at J, with 21 bases in the middle. Germline V gives CDR1 SNHLY, CDR2 FYNNEI. The CDR3 DNA reads as TGTGCCAGCAACGGTTCCCCTAATACCGATGAGCCCCAGCATTTT. Its translation: CASNGSPNTDEPQHF.

V and J are TRBV3-1 (or the pseudogene TRBV3-2) and TRBJ1-1; TRBD1 might be the D (5 bases). The CDR3 has 14 residues. The germline CDR1 and CDR2 sequences are LGHDT and YNNKEL (reference sequence). Trimming removed 1 base from V and 4 bases from J, with 10 bases in between. CDR3 region: CASSQVWGGTEAFF. The CDR3 DNA reads TGTGCCAGCAGCCAAGTTTGGGGCGGCACTGAAGCTTTCTTT.

The V gene is TRBV7-2, the J gene TRBJ2-3, with 8 bases lining up with TRBD2. The CDR3 is 15 residues long. The germline V gene encodes CDR1 SGHTA and CDR2 FQGNSA. Unmatched junction bases numbered 7, after V lost 5 bases and J lost 3 bases. CDR3 DNA sequence: TGTGCCAGCAGCCGTGCCGGGGGGGGGACAGATACGCAGTATTTT. It translates to CASSRAGGGTDTQYF.

CDR3 nucleotides: TGTGCCAGCAGTTACTACCTTATGAGCTCCTACAATGAGCAGTTCTTC. Amino acid sequence: CASSYYLMSSYNEQFF. J is TRBJ2-1 and V is TRBV6-2 or TRBV6-3; no clear D. Trimming pared 1 base from V and 0 bases from J, leaving 10 bases between. The CDR3 spans 16 residues. Germline V gives CDR1 MNHEY, CDR2 SVGEGT.